One T cell receptor beta chain is described in this entry. Its cognate antigen is unknown. This specimen belongs to a study of T cell responses to AZD1222 COVID-19 vaccine. The CDR3 spans 14 residues. Germline assignment: CDR1 SGHRS and CDR2 YFSETQ. Trimming took 7 bases from V and 3 from J, leaving 13 bases between them. Assay: immunoSEQ multiplex PCR; the TCRdb copy retains only in-frame clones and omits some. Of about 150,000 clones listed, approximately 90% were seen once; the top ten hold over 3%. General study points: Close to half of spike-specific TCRs reportedly recognize unmutated variant regions.

The rearrangement links TRBV5-1 to TRBJ1-4; D remains ambiguous. The sequence was collected from an adult who received the AZD1222 COVID-19 vaccine. Source: peripheral blood, taken 28 days after the second AZD1222 dose. The CDR3 here is CASREGSPNEKLFF. Written as DNA, the CDR3 is TGCGCCAGCCGGGAGGGCTCCCCTAATGAAAAACTGTTTTTT. The variable domain in full, completed from reference TRBV5-1 and TRBJ1-4, reads KAGVTQTPRYLIKTRGQQVTLSCSPISGHRSVSWYQQTPGQGLQFLFEYFSETQRNKGNFPGRFSGRQFSNSRSEMNVSTLELGDSALYLCASREGSPNEKLFFGSGTQLSVL.